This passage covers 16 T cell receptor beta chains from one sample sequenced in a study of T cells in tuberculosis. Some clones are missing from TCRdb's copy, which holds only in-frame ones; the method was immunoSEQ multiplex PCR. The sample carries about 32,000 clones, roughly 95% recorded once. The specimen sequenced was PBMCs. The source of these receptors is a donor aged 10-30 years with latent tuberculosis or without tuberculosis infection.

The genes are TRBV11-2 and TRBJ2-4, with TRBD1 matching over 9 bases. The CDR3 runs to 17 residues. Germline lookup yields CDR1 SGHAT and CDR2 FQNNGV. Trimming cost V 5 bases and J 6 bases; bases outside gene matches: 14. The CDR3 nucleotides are TGTGCCAGCAGCCCGAAAACCGGGACAGGGTTTAGAAACATTCAGTACTTC. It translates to CASSPKTGTGFRNIQYF.

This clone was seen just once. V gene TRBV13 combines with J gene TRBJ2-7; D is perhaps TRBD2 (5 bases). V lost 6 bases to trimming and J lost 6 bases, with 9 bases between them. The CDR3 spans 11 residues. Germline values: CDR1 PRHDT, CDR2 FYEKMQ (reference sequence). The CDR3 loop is CASSFSAEQYF. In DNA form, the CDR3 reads TGTGCCAGCAGTTTTAGCGCCGAGCAGTACTTC.

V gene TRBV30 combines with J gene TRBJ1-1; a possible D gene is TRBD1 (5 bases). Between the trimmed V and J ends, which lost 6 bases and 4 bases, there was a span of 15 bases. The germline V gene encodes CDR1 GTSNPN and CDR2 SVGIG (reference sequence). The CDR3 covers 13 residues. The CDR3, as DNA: TGTGCCTGCTGGGGGGTAGTAGGCACTGAAGCTTTCTTT. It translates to CACWGVVGTEAFF.

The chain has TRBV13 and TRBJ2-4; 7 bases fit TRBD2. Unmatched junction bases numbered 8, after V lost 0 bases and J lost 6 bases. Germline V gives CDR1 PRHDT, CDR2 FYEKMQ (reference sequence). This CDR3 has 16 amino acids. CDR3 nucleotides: TGTGCCAGCAGCTTAGGCGCGGGAGCGGCGAGAAACATTCAGTACTTC. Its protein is CASSLGAGAARNIQYF.

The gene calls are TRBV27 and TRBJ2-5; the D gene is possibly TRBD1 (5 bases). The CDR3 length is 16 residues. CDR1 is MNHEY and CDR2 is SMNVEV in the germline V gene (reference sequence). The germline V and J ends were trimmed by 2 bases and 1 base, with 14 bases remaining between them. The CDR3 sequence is CASSLGSGQGQETQYF. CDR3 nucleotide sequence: TGTGCCAGCAGTTTAGGGTCCGGGCAGGGCCAAGAGACCCAGTACTTC.

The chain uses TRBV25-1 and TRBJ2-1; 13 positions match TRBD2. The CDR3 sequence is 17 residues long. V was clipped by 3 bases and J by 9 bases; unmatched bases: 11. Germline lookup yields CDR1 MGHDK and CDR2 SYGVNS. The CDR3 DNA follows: TGTGCCAGCAGTGATCCAACTAGCGGGAGGGCCGTCGGTGAGCAGTTCTTC. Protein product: CASSDPTSGRAVGEQFF.

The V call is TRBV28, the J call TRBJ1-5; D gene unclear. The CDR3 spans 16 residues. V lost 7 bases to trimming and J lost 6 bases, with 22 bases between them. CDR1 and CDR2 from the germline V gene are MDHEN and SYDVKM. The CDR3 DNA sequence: TGTGCCAGCAAAGATGGACTAGCGGGAGAAAGTCAGCCCCAGCATTTT. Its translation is CASKDGLAGESQPQHF. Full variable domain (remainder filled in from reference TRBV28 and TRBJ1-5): DVKVTQSSRYLVKRTGEKVFLECVQDMDHENMFWYRQDPGLGLRLIYFSYDVKMKEKGDIPEGYSVSREKKERFSLILESASTNQTSMYLCASKDGLAGESQPQHFGDGTRLSIL.

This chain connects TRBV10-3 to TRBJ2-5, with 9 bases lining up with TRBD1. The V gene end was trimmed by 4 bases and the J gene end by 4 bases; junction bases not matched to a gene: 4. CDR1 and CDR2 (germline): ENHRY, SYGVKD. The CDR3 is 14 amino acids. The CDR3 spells CAISGTGETETQYF. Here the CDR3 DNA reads TGTGCCATCAGTGGGACAGGGGAAACAGAGACCCAGTACTTC.

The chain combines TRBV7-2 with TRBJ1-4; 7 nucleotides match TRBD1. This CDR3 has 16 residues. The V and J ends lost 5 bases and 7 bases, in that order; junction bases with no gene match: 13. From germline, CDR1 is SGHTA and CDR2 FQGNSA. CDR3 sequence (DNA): TGTGCCAGCAGCCCCGGAACGACAGGGAGCTTTGAAAAACTGTTTTTT. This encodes CASSPGTTGSFEKLFF.

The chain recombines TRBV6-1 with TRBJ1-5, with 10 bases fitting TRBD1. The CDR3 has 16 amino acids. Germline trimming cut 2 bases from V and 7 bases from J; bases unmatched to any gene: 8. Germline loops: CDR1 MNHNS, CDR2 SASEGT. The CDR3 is CASSEMTWTGGQPQHF. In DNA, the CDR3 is TGTGCCAGCAGTGAAATGACCTGGACAGGGGGACAGCCCCAGCATTTT.

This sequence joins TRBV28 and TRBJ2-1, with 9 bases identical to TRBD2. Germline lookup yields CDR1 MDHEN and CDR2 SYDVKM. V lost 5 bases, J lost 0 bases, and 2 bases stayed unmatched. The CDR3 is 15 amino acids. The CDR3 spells CASSLAGSSYNEQFF. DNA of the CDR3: TGTGCCAGCAGTCTAGCGGGATCCTCCTACAATGAGCAGTTCTTC.

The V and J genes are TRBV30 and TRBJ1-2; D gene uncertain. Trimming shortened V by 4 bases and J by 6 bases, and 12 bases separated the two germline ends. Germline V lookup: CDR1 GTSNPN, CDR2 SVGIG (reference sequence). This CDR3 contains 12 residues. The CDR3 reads CAWTLSGNGYTF. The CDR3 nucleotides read TGTGCCTGGACCCTTAGCGGAAATGGCTACACCTTC.

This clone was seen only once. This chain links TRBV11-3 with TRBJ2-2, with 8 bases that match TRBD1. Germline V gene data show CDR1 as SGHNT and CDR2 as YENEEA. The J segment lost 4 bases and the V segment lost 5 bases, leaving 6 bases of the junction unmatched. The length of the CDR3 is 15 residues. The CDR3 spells CASSPRQGTTGELFF. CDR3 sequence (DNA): TGTGCCAGCAGCCCTAGACAGGGGACCACCGGGGAGCTGTTTTTT.

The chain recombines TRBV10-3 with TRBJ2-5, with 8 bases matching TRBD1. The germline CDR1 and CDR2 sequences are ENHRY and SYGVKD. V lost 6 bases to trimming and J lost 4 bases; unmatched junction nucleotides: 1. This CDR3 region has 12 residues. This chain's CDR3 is CAIRTGAETQYF. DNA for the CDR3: TGTGCCATCAGGACAGGGGCAGAGACCCAGTACTTC.

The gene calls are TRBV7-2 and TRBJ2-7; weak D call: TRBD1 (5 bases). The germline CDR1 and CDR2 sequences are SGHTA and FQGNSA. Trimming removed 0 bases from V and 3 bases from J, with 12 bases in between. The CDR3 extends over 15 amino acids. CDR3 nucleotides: TGTGCCAGCAGCTTAGCGGCCAGGGCAGACTACGAGCAGTACTTC. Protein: CASSLAARADYEQYF.

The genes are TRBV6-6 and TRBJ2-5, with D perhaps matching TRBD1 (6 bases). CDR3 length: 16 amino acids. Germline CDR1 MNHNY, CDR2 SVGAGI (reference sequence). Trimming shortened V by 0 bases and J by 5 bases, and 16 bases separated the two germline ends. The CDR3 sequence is CASSYSPGVKAETQYF. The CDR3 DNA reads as TGTGCCAGCAGTTACTCCCCAGGGGTTAAGGCGGAGACCCAGTACTTC.